The source of this T cell receptor (beta chain) is a study of breast tumors, draining lymph nodes, adjacent tissues. TCRdb reanalysed the multiplex PCR reads using MiXCR and keeps one entry per CDR3 protein. The sample has 150,000 to 200,000 distinct CDR3 sequences; 30% to 35% are singletons. V gave up 5 bases and J gave up 10 bases, with 18 bases separating them. Germline CDR1 reads SEHNR; CDR2 reads FQNEAQ (reference sequence). The CDR3 covers 14 residues. Breast cancer patients provided tissue from their axillary draining lymph nodes. V gene TRBV7-9 combines with J gene TRBJ1-3; no reliable D call. Source material: axillary lymph node tissue. This receptor was taken from a female donor with breast cancer. Some clones in this sample may be carry-over from other donors' samples. CDR3 sequence (DNA): TGTGCCAGCAGCGACCCTCGGGTTGGGGAGACCATATATTTT. Translation: CASSDPRVGETIYF.